This TCR beta chain was profiled in a study of identical twins. Trimming left V 1 base short and J 4 bases short, with 8 bases between. The germline V gene encodes CDR1 SGHDT and CDR2 YYEEEE. The length of the CDR3 is 13 residues. The authors used template switching to add a universal primer site and gave cDNA unique molecular identifiers. One entry per CDR3 protein results from TCRdb running MiXCR on the 5' RACE reads. Among some 200,000 distinct CDR3 sequences listed, less than 8% were seen once. Remarks on this clonotype: As yet, its antigen is unknown.

Study results and caveats: Researchers caution that invariant MAIT and iNKT cells could partly confound zero-insertion analyses. Those out-of-frame alpha sequences shared by twins showed an excess of low generation probability.

These data were also filed under a second study, of yellow fever vaccine responses in identical twins.

This receptor was obtained from a woman aged 18 to 35 in good health. The sequenced sample was memory (CD45RO+) T cells sorted from blood. The chain is built from TRBV5-6 and TRBJ1-1, with D unclear. CDR3 residues: CASSLSSSTEAFF. CDR3 coding DNA: TGTGCCAGCAGCTTGTCTTCAAGCACTGAAGCTTTCTTT.